The clone carrying this T cell receptor (beta chain) was seen only once. The data belong to a study of control samples from healthy donors and cancer patients. CDR1 is SGHRS, CDR2 YFSETQ, per germline. The CDR3 spans 15 residues. V was shortened by 1 base and J by 2 bases, with 12 bases between the two germline ends. TCRdb's copy holds only in-frame clones and misses some; the assay was immunoSEQ multiplex PCR. Altogether fewer than 300,000 clones are present, almost 85% being singletons, with the ten largest covering about 14%. The sample taken for sequencing was PBMCs. The chain links TRBV5-1 to TRBJ2-5; D is perhaps TRBD2 (5 bases). The sequence derives from a woman aged 60-70 years with lung cancer. The CDR3 protein is CASSLFLGGQETQYF. The CDR3 DNA reads as TGCGCCAGCAGCTTGTTTTTAGGAGGACAAGAGACCCAGTACTTC.